The clone carrying this T cell receptor beta chain was observed many times. The data stem from a study of T cells in Graves' hyperthyroidism and ophthalmopathy. Amplification of TCR beta CDR3 regions was performed using RNA transcripts as template. The HTBI set primed first-round TCR CDR3 RT-PCR. TCRdb re-called the multiplex PCR reads with MiXCR, one entry per CDR3 protein. The top ten hold around 3.4% of the sample, which has 350,000 to 400,000 distinct CDR3 sequences, about 18% seen once. The V end was cut by 6 bases, the J end by 7 bases, with 18 bases between. The CDR3 is made up of 14 amino acids. The germline V gene has CDR1 SQVTM and CDR2 ANQGSEA.

The sequence was obtained from a young woman with Graves' hyperthyroidism. The sequenced sample consisted of blood. This chain joins TRBV29-1 and TRBJ2-2; D possibly uses TRBD1 or TRBD2 (6 bases each). CDR3 sequence (DNA): TGCAGCGTGGAGCTTAGGGGGGTCGGCGGGGAGCTGTTTTTT. Its protein is CSVELRGVGGELFF.